These 5 T cell receptor beta chains were sequenced from one sample in a study of type 1 regulatory T cells. TCRdb ran MiXCR on the reads and lists one entry per CDR3 protein. The data show some 89,000 distinct CDR3 sequences, with roughly 28% seen just once and less than 2.5% held by the top ten. Sequencing input: CD4+ T cells, either the whole sample or a sorted fraction (not recorded which). Receptor source: a human donor in good health.

V and J are TRBV27 and TRBJ2-7; TRBD1 aligns across 7 bases. The V and J ends lost 3 bases and 4 bases, in that order; junction bases with no gene match: 9. CDR1 is MNHEY, CDR2 SMNVEV, per germline (reference sequence). CDR3 length equals 15 residues. The CDR3 sequence: CASSFPDRPRYEQYF. Written as DNA, the CDR3 is TGTGCCAGCAGTTTTCCGGACAGGCCCCGTTACGAGCAGTACTTC.

In the case of this clonotype: Its ends do not fully match the called genes, so a read error is possible. The V and J genes are TRBV5-1 and TRBJ2-1; 11 bases fit TRBD2. This CDR3 is built from 15 residues. CDR1 is SGHRS and CDR2 is YFSETQ in the germline V gene. The CDR3 nucleotides are TGCGCCAGCAGCTTGGAGGCTAGCGGGGGGACGAACAGTGGCTTC. It encodes CASSLEASGGTNSGF.

The chain recombines TRBV28 with TRBJ2-1; D gene ambiguous. Germline lookup yields CDR1 MDHEN and CDR2 SYDVKM. This CDR3 has 15 amino acids. Trimming stripped 5 bases from V and 0 bases from J, with 11 bases between. The CDR3 loop is CASSAGASSYNEQFF. DNA of the CDR3: TGTGCCAGCAGTGCCGGTGCGAGCTCCTACAATGAGCAGTTCTTC.

J is TRBJ2-5 and V is TRBV19; 10 nucleotides line up with TRBD1. Germline assignment: CDR1 LNHDA and CDR2 SQIVND (reference sequence). The CDR3 has 16 residues. After removal of 1 base from V and 1 base from J, the junction contained 3 bases not matched to a gene. CDR3 in amino acids: CASSIGRTGGQETQYF. The CDR3 bases are TGTGCCAGTAGTATAGGGCGGACAGGGGGCCAAGAGACCCAGTACTTC.

The V gene is TRBV20-1, the J gene TRBJ2-3, with D possibly being TRBD1 or TRBD2 (5 bases each). The germline gives CDR1 DFQATT, CDR2 SNEGSKA (reference sequence). The V and J ends lost 0 bases and 2 bases respectively, with 15 bases between them. This CDR3 contains 16 residues. The DNA for the CDR3 is TGCAGTGCTAGAGAGTCGGGGCTACTATTCACAGATACGCAGTATTTT. Its protein product is CSARESGLLFTDTQYF.